This note documents a single TCR beta chain sequence. 13 Jbeta primers and 60 Vbeta primers were used for the PCR. TCRdb's copy holds only in-frame clones and misses some; the assay was immunoSEQ multiplex PCR. Found here are more than 110,000 clones, more than 60% of them singletons; the top ten hold 2.5% to 3.5%. This sample is part of a study of cytomegalovirus exposure and HLA in healthy donors. Study context: Most donors, 70% to 85% of a few hundred genotyped, fell in the Caucasian-associated ancestry cluster.

The V and J ends lost 3 bases and 5 bases, in that order; junction bases with no gene match: 9. CDR3 length equals 16 residues. Per the germline V gene, CDR1 is LGHNA and CDR2 is YNFKEQ. Sequences were obtained from PBMCs. This clonotype was obtained from a male donor in good health and CMV-seronegative. V gene TRBV4-2 combines with J gene TRBJ2-3, with TRBD2 matching over 9 bases. The CDR3 spells CASSHPGGGAQDTQYF. CDR3 sequence (DNA): TGTGCCAGCAGCCACCCTGGCGGGGGGGCCCAAGATACGCAGTATTTT.